This T cell receptor beta chain appears in the sequencing data of a study of cytomegalovirus exposure and HLA in healthy donors. Study results and caveats: Immune exposure information available was restricted to CMV serostatus. A later examination showed that TCR association rates differed by HLA locus, with DRB1 most and HLA-C fewest. In a later analysis, a genetic analysis reported fewer productive-TCR N-insertions in an Asian-associated ancestry cluster than the cohort average.

Comments on this clone: Antigen unknown.

This CDR3 has 16 residues. V gave up 0 bases and J gave up 2 bases; unmatched junction bases: 3. Germline CDR1 and CDR2: SGHNT and YYREEE (reference sequence). In the PCR, 60 Vbeta and 13 Jbeta primers were used. TCRdb's table, derived via immunoSEQ multiplex PCR, lists solely in-frame clones and lacks some. Of 150,000 to 200,000 clones in the sample, about four fifths were seen once. The TCR comes from a man aged 18-30 years in good health and CMV-seronegative. The sequenced sample was PBMCs. The chain couples TRBV5-4 to TRBJ2-7; 12 positions agree with TRBD2. In DNA form, the CDR3 reads TGTGCCAGCAGCTTGGGCCGGACTAGCGGGGCCTACGAGCAGTACTTC. It is translated as CASSLGRTSGAYEQYF. Full variable domain (outside the CDR3, taken from reference TRBV5-4 and TRBJ2-7): ETGVTQSPTHLIKTRGQQVTLRCSSQSGHNTVSWYQQALGQGPQFIFQYYREEENGRGNFPPRFSGLQFPNYSSELNVNALELDDSALYLCASSLGRTSGAYEQYFGPGTRLTVT.